This TCR beta chain was recorded in a study of early T cells in non-severe SARS-CoV-2 infection. TCRdb re-analysed the 5' RACE reads in MiXCR, keeping a single row per CDR3 protein. The repertoire holds around 57,000 distinct CDR3 sequences, with 10% to 14% as singletons. Trimming took off 5 bases at V and 1 base at J, with 15 bases between the two ends. The CDR3 extends over 16 amino acids. CDR1 and CDR2 from the germline V gene are SGHRS and YFSETQ. This clonotype has a handful of counts. Sequencing used whole blood. This clonotype was obtained from an adult who was a healthcare worker with PCR-confirmed SARS-CoV-2 infection or an uninfected control (not recorded which). The chain has TRBV5-1 and TRBJ2-2; D possibly uses TRBD1 or TRBD2 (5 bases each). The chain's CDR3 is CASSRKGTQNTGELFF. CDR3 sequence (DNA): TGCGCCAGCAGTAGGAAGGGGACGCAGAACACCGGGGAGCTGTTTTTT. The full variable domain, with the rest looked up from reference TRBV5-1 and TRBJ2-2, is KAGVTQTPRYLIKTRGQQVTLSCSPISGHRSVSWYQQTPGQGLQFLFEYFSETQRNKGNFPGRFSGRQFSNSRSEMNVSTLELGDSALYLCASSRKGTQNTGELFFGEGSRLTVL.